Listed here are 2 T cell receptor beta chains from one sample, sequenced in a study of CD8+ T cells in alopecia areata. Reverse transcription of extracted RNA yielded cDNA, which provided the sequencing template. Some clones are missing from TCRdb's copy, which holds only in-frame ones; the method was immunoSEQ multiplex PCR. This sample has hundreds of thousands of clones, with 57% found just once. Sample: CD4+ T cells sorted from blood, taken at week 0. The receptors come from a human donor with alopecia areata.

This clone was seen a few times. The CDR3, as DNA: TGTGCCAGCAGCTTAGTTCCGCAGCCCACAGATACGCAGTATTTT. Its translation is CASSLVPQPTDTQYF. This chain connects TRBV7-9 to TRBJ2-3; no clear D. The CDR3 totals 15 residues. Germline CDR1 SEHNR, CDR2 FQNEAQ (reference sequence). V lost 1 base, J lost 2 bases, and 10 bases lay in between.

In this sample, this clone turned up a few times. This chain uses TRBV10-3 with TRBJ1-5; D ambiguous. V was shortened by 10 bases and J by 0 bases, with 13 bases between the two germline ends. The CDR3 sequence is 14 residues long. Germline CDR1 reads ENHRY; CDR2 reads SYGVKD. The CDR3 DNA sequence: TGTGCCACCACCCCGTCACCTAGCAATCAGCCCCAGCATTTT. This translates into CATTPSPSNQPQHF.